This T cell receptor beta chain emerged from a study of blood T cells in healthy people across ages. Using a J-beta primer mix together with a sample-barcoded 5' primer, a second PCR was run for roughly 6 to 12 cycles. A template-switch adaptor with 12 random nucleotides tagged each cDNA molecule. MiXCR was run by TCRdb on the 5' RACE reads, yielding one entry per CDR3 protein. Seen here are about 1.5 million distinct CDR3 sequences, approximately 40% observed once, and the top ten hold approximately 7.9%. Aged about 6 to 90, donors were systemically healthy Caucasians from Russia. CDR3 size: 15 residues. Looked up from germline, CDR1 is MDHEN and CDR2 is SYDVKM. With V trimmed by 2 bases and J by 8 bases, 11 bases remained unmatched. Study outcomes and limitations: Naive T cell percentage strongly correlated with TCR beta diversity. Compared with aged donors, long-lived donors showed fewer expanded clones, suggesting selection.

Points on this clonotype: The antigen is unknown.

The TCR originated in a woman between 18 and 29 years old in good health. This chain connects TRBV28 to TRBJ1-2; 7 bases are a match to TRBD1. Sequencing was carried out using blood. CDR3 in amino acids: CASSLPSTGYPGYTF. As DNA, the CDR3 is TGTGCCAGCAGTTTACCCTCGACAGGGTACCCCGGCTACACCTTC.